Here is one T cell receptor (beta chain) with its context. Arm-PCR of CDR3 regions and iRepertoire HTBI primers were the basis on which TCR beta libraries were built. Each CDR3 protein is one row after TCRdb ran MiXCR on the multiplex PCR reads. The data show 540,000 or so distinct CDR3 sequences, approximately 12% seen once. Trimming stripped 0 bases from V and 8 bases from J, with 10 bases between. The CDR3 runs 13 residues. In germline, CDR1 is LGHDT, CDR2 YNNKEL (reference sequence). This record belongs to a study of regulatory T cells in long-lasting Graves disease. Specified time point: newly diagnosed GD, antithyroid drugs for less than 3 months. The TCR library was made from RNA extracted from PBMCs. Another study also made use of these data, one on T cells in Graves' hyperthyroidism and ophthalmopathy.

The specimen was peripheral blood mononuclear cells (PBMCs), collected at new diagnosis, from a patient treated with antithyroid drugs. The source of this sequence is a young man with Graves disease. The chain uses TRBV3-1 and TRBJ1-2; D ambiguous. CDR3 loop: CASSQDRERGYTF. The CDR3 DNA sequence: TGTGCCAGCAGCCAAGATCGGGAACGGGGCTACACCTTC.